These 16 T cell receptor beta chains originate from one sample sequenced in a study of shared clonotypes between healthy human individuals. Assay used: immunoSEQ multiplex PCR; TCRdb lists only in-frame clones, some missing. Of around 1.1 million clones detected, around three quarters appear once; the ten largest clones hold roughly 0.65%. Sequenced: memory CD4+ T cells from PBMCs. Subset: CD45RA-negative fraction. The receptors originated from a man between 18 and 29 years old in good health. Some clones in this sample may be carry-over from other donors' samples.

This clone has a handful of counts. V gene TRBV7-8 combines with J gene TRBJ2-7; 9 bases are a match to TRBD1. The ends lost 10 bases at V and 6 bases at J; junction bases unmatched: 19. The CDR3 is 16 residues long. Germline values: CDR1 SGHVS, CDR2 FQNEAQ. DNA for the CDR3: TGTGCCACCAAACCACTAAGAACGGGACAGGGAGGCGAGCAGTACTTC. It yields the protein CATKPLRTGQGGEQYF.

The V call is TRBV10-3, the J call TRBJ2-1, with D possibly matching TRBD2 (5 bases). This CDR3 spans 16 amino acids. Germline-derived CDR1 and CDR2 are ENHRY and SYGVKD. Trimming pared 4 bases from V and 2 bases from J, leaving 15 bases between. The CDR3 region has the DNA TGTGCCATCAGTGGCAGGAGCGGCTCTACCTACAATGAGCAGTTCTTC. Translation gives CAISGRSGSTYNEQFF.

This clone came up many times. The rearrangement uses TRBV6-1 and TRBJ1-5; 9 positions match TRBD1. Trimming removed 9 bases from V and 10 bases from J; junction bases left unmatched: 10. This CDR3 is built from 13 residues. Germline CDR1 and CDR2: MNHNS and SASEGT. CDR3 amino acids: CASLPGQGGPQHF. The CDR3 region has the DNA TGTGCCAGTCTTCCGGGACAGGGAGGACCCCAGCATTTT.

The CDR3 DNA follows: TGTGCCAGTAGTGGTCCGGGACTTTACCCTACGCAGTATTTT. Translation gives CASSGPGLYPTQYF. This chain uses TRBV19 with TRBJ2-3, with D possibly TRBD2 on 6 matching bases. The germline gives CDR1 LNHDA, CDR2 SQIVND (reference sequence). V was shortened by 5 bases and J by 8 bases, with 17 bases between the two germline ends. CDR3 length: 14 residues.

This clone was observed a handful of times. This rearrangement joins TRBV11-2 to TRBJ2-1; D ambiguous. Trimming cost V 6 bases and J 6 bases, with 12 bases left between them. CDR3 size: 13 residues. Germline V gene lookup returns CDR1 SGHAT and CDR2 FQNNGV. This CDR3 reads CASRGRAPNEQFF. The CDR3 DNA reads TGTGCCAGCAGAGGAAGGGCCCCCAATGAGCAGTTCTTC.

The chain recombines TRBV6-6 with TRBJ1-6; D is undetermined. Germline CDR1 and CDR2: MNHNY and SVGAGI (reference sequence). The V end lost 2 bases, the J end lost 10 bases, and 12 bases lay between the germline ends. This CDR3 has 14 amino acids. Here the CDR3 DNA reads TGTGCCAGCAGTTACCGAGGGATGGGATCACCCCTCCACTTT. Translated, it gives CASSYRGMGSPLHF.

Concerning this clone: Other DNA sequences from this sample encode an identical CDR3 as well. The rearrangement joins TRBV29-1 to TRBJ1-1, with D possibly TRBD1 on 6 matching bases. V was trimmed by 3 bases and J by 1 base, leaving 6 bases between them. CDR3 length: 12 amino acids. CDR1 is SQVTM, CDR2 ANQGSEA, per germline. The DNA of the CDR3 is TGCAGCGTTGACAGGGGGAACACTGAAGCTTTCTTT. Translation: CSVDRGNTEAFF.

The chain joins TRBV4-2 to TRBJ1-1, with TRBD1 matching over 7 bases. V lost 4 bases, J lost 0 bases, and 2 bases stayed unmatched. Germline-derived CDR1 and CDR2 are LGHNA and YNFKEQ. This CDR3 is 14 amino acids long. The CDR3 spells CASSPRGLNTEAFF. DNA of the CDR3: TGTGCCAGCAGCCCGAGGGGGCTGAACACTGAAGCTTTCTTT.

V and J are TRBV11-2 and TRBJ2-7; TRBD1 agrees at 8 bases. The germline V gene encodes CDR1 SGHAT and CDR2 FQNNGV. The CDR3 is 15 amino acids. Trimming cost V 5 bases and J 0 bases; bases outside gene matches: 6. The CDR3 DNA reads as TGTGCCAGCAGCGAATGGGACAGGAGCTCCTACGAGCAGTACTTC. It encodes CASSEWDRSSYEQYF.

The chain employs TRBV5-1 and TRBJ2-5; 14 nucleotides line up with TRBD2. V dropped 4 bases and J dropped 4; count of bases not matched to a gene: 6. Germline V gene lookup returns CDR1 SGHRS and CDR2 YFSETQ. The CDR3 loop spans 16 amino acids. The CDR3 sequence: CASSMGLAGVGETQYF. The DNA for the CDR3 is TGCGCCAGCAGCATGGGACTAGCGGGAGTCGGAGAGACCCAGTACTTC.

The rearrangement joins TRBV18 to TRBJ1-4, with 7 bases aligning to TRBD1. Germline V CDR1 and CDR2: KGHSH, LQKENI. V gave up 3 bases and J gave up 8 bases; unmatched junction bases: 6. CDR3 length: 14 amino acids. CDR3 loop: CASSPWTGGEKLFF. The CDR3 coding sequence is TGTGCCAGCTCACCCTGGACAGGCGGGGAAAAACTGTTTTTT.

The chain employs TRBV7-2 and TRBJ1-6; maybe TRBD1 (5 bases). The germline gives CDR1 SGHTA, CDR2 FQGNSA. Trimming took off 3 bases at V and 0 bases at J, with 15 bases between the two ends. The CDR3 is 18 residues long. CDR3 residues: CASSFSAGPSSYNSPLHF. The CDR3 nucleotides are TGTGCCAGCAGCTTTTCGGCGGGGCCGTCCTCCTATAATTCACCCCTCCACTTT.

Worth noting for this clone: One base separates it from a far larger clone, so it is likely a read error. The chain recombines TRBV6-5 with TRBJ1-1; tentatively, D is TRBD1 (5 bases). Germline V gene data show CDR1 as MNHEY and CDR2 as SVGAGI. This CDR3 is built from 13 residues. The ends were cut back, 11 bases at V and 1 base at J, with 14 bases in the middle. CDR3 region: CACYDRPNTEAFF. Written as DNA, the CDR3 is TGTGCCTGCTATGACAGACCGAACACTGAAGCTTTCTTT.

This clone was seen only a few times. The rearrangement joins TRBV2 to TRBJ1-1, with D maybe TRBD1 (5 bases). The ends were cut back, 7 bases at V and 4 bases at J, with 13 bases in the middle. The germline V gene has CDR1 SNHLY and CDR2 FYNNEI. This CDR3 spans 13 amino acids. The CDR3 here is CASTREGSTEAFF. The CDR3 nucleotides read TGTGCCAGCACTAGGGAGGGGAGCACTGAAGCTTTCTTT.

The chain has TRBV6-1 and TRBJ1-4, with TRBD1 matching over 7 bases. V was clipped by 5 bases and J by 5 bases; unmatched bases: 8. CDR3 length: 15 residues. Germline CDR1 is MNHNS and CDR2 is SASEGT. CDR3 sequence (DNA): TGTGCCAGCAGTAGCCGGGACAGACTGAATGAAAAACTGTTTTTT. Encoded protein: CASSSRDRLNEKLFF.

Of note for this clone: With a far larger clone one base away, a read error is the likely cause. This sample includes further DNA sequences coding for the same CDR3. CDR3: CASQGYEKLFF. CDR3 sequence (DNA): TGTGCCAGTCAGGGTTATGAAAAGCTGTTTTTT. The chain is built from TRBV2 and TRBJ1-4, with D possibly TRBD1 on 5 matching bases. Per the germline V gene, CDR1 is SNHLY and CDR2 is FYNNEI. The CDR3 loop spans 11 amino acids. The full variable domain, its missing parts supplied by reference TRBV2 and TRBJ1-4, is EPEVTQTPSHQVTQMGQEVILRCVPISNHLYFYWYRQILGQKVEFLVSFYNNEISEKSEIFDDQFSVERPDGSNFTLKIRSTKLEDSAMYFCASQGYEKLFFGSGTQLSVL.